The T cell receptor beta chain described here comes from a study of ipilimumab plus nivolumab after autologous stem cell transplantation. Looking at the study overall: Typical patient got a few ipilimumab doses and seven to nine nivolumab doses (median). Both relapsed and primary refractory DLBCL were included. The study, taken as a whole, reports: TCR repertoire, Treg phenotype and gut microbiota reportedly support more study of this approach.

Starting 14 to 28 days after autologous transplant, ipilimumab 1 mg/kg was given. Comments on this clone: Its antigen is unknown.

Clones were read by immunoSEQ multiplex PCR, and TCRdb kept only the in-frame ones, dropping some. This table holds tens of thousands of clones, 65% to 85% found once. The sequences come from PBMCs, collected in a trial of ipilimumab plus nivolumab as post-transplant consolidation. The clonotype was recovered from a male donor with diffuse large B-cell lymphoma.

The CDR3 region is CASSQDQQGVLFF. The CDR3 region has the DNA TGCGCCAGCAGCCAAGACCAACAGGGCGTGTTGTTCTTT. V and J are TRBV4-3 and TRBJ1-1; tentative D call: TRBD1 (6 bases). Germline CDR1 is LGHNA and CDR2 is YSLEER. Trimming pared 0 bases from V and 14 bases from J, leaving 16 bases between. This CDR3 comprises 13 residues.